The 15 T cell receptor beta chains below come from one sample, sequenced in a study of blood T cell repertoires in COVID-19. Assay used: immunoSEQ multiplex PCR; TCRdb lists only in-frame clones, some missing. The table has approximately 170,000 clones, around 89% seen once. The sample was peripheral blood. The receptors derive from a man aged 60-69 years with acute or convalescent COVID-19.

This chain joins TRBV7-8 and TRBJ2-7; D remains ambiguous. CDR3 size: 15 residues. CDR1 is SGHVS, CDR2 FQNEAQ, per germline. V was trimmed by 0 bases and J by 4 bases, leaving 13 bases between them. CDR3 sequence: CASSLAETLQYEQYV. CDR3 bases: TGTGCCAGCAGCTTAGCGGAGACTCTTCAATACGAGCAGTACGTC.

The table lists this clone with a count of one. The gene calls are TRBV6-5 and TRBJ2-1; 11 positions agree with TRBD1. Germline loops: CDR1 MNHEY, CDR2 SVGAGI. The CDR3 length is 14 residues. J was trimmed by 6 bases and V by 10 bases; bases with no gene match: 8. CDR3 bases: TGTGCCACCTTTACCGGGACAGGGGGCAATGAGCAGTTCTTC. Translating gives CATFTGTGGNEQFF.

The chain couples TRBV7-3 to TRBJ2-1, with 7 bases lining up with TRBD2. After removal of 4 bases from V and 7 bases from J, the junction contained 10 bases not matched to a gene. CDR1 and CDR2 from the germline V gene are SGHTA and FQGTGA. CDR3 length: 15 amino acids. The CDR3 coding sequence is TGTGCCAGCAGCTCGCTAGCGGTTCCGGAGAATGAGCAGTTCTTC. This codes for CASSSLAVPENEQFF.

The chain recombines TRBV5-6 with TRBJ2-7; 8 nucleotides agree with TRBD1. The CDR3 spans 15 residues. The V and J ends lost 2 bases and 3 bases, in that order; junction bases with no gene match: 7. Germline V gives CDR1 SGHDT, CDR2 YYEEEE. The CDR3: CASSFLQGGSYEQYV. CDR3 nucleotide sequence: TGTGCCAGCAGCTTCTTACAGGGGGGCAGCTACGAGCAGTACGTC.

The J gene is TRBJ1-5, the V gene TRBV15; D might be TRBD1 (5 bases). The V end lost 5 bases, the J end lost 2 bases, and 10 bases lay between the germline ends. This CDR3 is 14 amino acids long. Germline lookup yields CDR1 LNHNV and CDR2 YYDKDF (reference sequence). This CDR3 reads CATSGAGGNQPQHF. Written as DNA, the CDR3 is TGTGCCACCAGCGGCGCGGGGGGCAATCAGCCCCAGCATTTT.

This clone was counted a single time. The J gene is TRBJ2-6, the V gene TRBV19; perhaps TRBD1 as D (5 bases). Per germline, CDR1 LNHDA and CDR2 SQIVND (reference sequence). The CDR3 extends over 19 amino acids. V was clipped by 5 bases and J by 4 bases, with 24 bases between them. In DNA form, the CDR3 reads TGTGCCAGTAGTCCTGTCCTCGGGCCCCAGGGCACAGGGGCCAACGTCCTGACTTTC. Amino acid sequence: CASSPVLGPQGTGANVLTF. The full variable domain, rest sourced from reference TRBV19 and TRBJ2-6, is DGGITQSPKYLFRKEGQNVTLSCEQNLNHDAMYWYRQDPGQGLRLIYYSQIVNDFQKGDIAEGYSVSREKKESFPLTVTSAQKNPTAFYLCASSPVLGPQGTGANVLTFGAGSRLTVL.

J is TRBJ2-2 and V is TRBV30, with D possibly matching TRBD1 (6 bases). From germline, CDR1 is GTSNPN and CDR2 SVGIG (reference sequence). Deletions cut 7 bases from V and 0 bases from J, with 12 bases between. This CDR3 contains 14 residues. Written as DNA, the CDR3 is TGTGCCTCCACGGACAGTGCGAACACCGGGGAGCTGTTTTTT. The encoded protein is CASTDSANTGELFF.

The genes are TRBV6-5 and TRBJ1-4; 7 bases fit TRBD1. The CDR3 sequence is 12 residues long. The junction had 7 bases not matched to a gene; V was cut back by 11 bases and J by 7 bases. Germline V lookup: CDR1 MNHEY, CDR2 SVGAGI. In DNA, the CDR3 is TGTGCCGTTAAGGGGGCGGGTGAAAAACTGTTTTTT. It encodes CAVKGAGEKLFF.

V gene TRBV4-3 combines with J gene TRBJ2-2; maybe TRBD1 (5 bases). Trimming took 0 bases from V and 0 from J, leaving 11 bases between them. The germline V gene encodes CDR1 LGHNA and CDR2 YSLEER. The CDR3 loop spans 17 amino acids. CDR3 amino acids: CASSQDLPGPNTGELFF. For the CDR3, the DNA is TGCGCCAGCAGCCAAGATCTTCCAGGGCCGAACACCGGGGAGCTGTTTTTT.

V is TRBV6-5 and J is TRBJ1-2; D is undetermined. CDR3 length: 13 residues. Germline V gives CDR1 MNHEY, CDR2 SVGAGI. V shed 4 bases and J shed 3 bases, with 9 bases lying between them. The CDR3 spells CASSSGKDYGYTF. The DNA of the CDR3 is TGTGCCAGCAGTTCCGGGAAAGACTATGGCTACACCTTC.

This clone occurred a few times. This sequence joins TRBV29-1 and TRBJ1-4; 9 bases align to TRBD1. The CDR3 length is 14 residues. V shed 7 bases and J 5 bases; nucleotides not matched to a gene: 8. In germline, CDR1 is SQVTM, CDR2 ANQGSEA. The CDR3, as DNA: TGCAGCGCCAAAGGTGGGACAGGGAATGAAAAACTGTTTTTT. Protein sequence: CSAKGGTGNEKLFF.

This sequence joins TRBV4-3 and TRBJ2-3, with 7 bases aligning to TRBD2. In germline, CDR1 is LGHNA, CDR2 YSLEER. J gave up 2 bases and V 3 bases, and 5 bases lay outside the gene matches. The CDR3 length is 15 residues. CDR3 sequence: CASSHFSGITDTQYF. The CDR3 DNA is TGCGCCAGCAGCCATTTCAGCGGGATCACAGATACGCAGTATTTT.

With respect to this clone: The junction differs from germline at one of its ends, possibly a read error. The chain couples TRBV10-2 to TRBJ2-2; a weak D match, TRBD1 (5 bases). The CDR3 totals 14 residues. Germline V lookup: CDR1 WSHSY, CDR2 SAAADI. Written as DNA, the CDR3 is TGCGCCAGCAGTCGTTCAGGGAACAACGGGGAGCTGTTTTTT. Protein sequence: CASSRSGNNGELFF.

CDR3 nucleotides: TGTGCCAGCAGCACGGAGGGGTATGGCTACACCTTC. Translated, it gives CASSTEGYGYTF. The V call is TRBV7-2, the J call TRBJ1-2, with D possibly being TRBD1 (5 bases). With 5 bases removed from V and 5 bases from J, the gap between germline ends came to 9 bases. The CDR3 runs 12 residues. Germline V gene sequence: CDR1 SGHTA, CDR2 FQGNSA.

This chain connects TRBV6-5 to TRBJ1-6; 7 bases fit TRBD1. J was trimmed by 8 bases and V by 5 bases; bases with no gene match: 6. The CDR3 is made up of 14 amino acids. Germline V CDR1 and CDR2: MNHEY, SVGAGI. CDR3 DNA sequence: TGTGCCAGCAGTCGAACAGGGGCACATTCACCCCTCCACTTT. It codes for CASSRTGAHSPLHF.